Detailed here is one TCR beta chain. This sample is drawn from a study of cytomegalovirus exposure and HLA in healthy donors. The PCR had 60 Vbeta and 13 Jbeta primers. Generated by immunoSEQ multiplex PCR, the TCRdb table keeps only in-frame clones and is missing some. This table lists around 110,000 clones. CDR3 length: 15 amino acids. CDR1 is SGHRS, CDR2 YFSETQ, per germline. Trimming took 7 bases from V and 4 from J; bases not matched to a gene: 9. This rearrangement joins TRBV5-1 to TRBJ2-7; 12 bases map to TRBD1. The TCR originated in a man aged 30 to 45 in good health and CMV-seronegative. Sequenced: PBMCs. CDR3: CASSKPGQGAYEQYF. The CDR3 nucleotides are TGCGCCAGCTCTAAACCGGGACAGGGGGCTTACGAGCAGTACTTC.